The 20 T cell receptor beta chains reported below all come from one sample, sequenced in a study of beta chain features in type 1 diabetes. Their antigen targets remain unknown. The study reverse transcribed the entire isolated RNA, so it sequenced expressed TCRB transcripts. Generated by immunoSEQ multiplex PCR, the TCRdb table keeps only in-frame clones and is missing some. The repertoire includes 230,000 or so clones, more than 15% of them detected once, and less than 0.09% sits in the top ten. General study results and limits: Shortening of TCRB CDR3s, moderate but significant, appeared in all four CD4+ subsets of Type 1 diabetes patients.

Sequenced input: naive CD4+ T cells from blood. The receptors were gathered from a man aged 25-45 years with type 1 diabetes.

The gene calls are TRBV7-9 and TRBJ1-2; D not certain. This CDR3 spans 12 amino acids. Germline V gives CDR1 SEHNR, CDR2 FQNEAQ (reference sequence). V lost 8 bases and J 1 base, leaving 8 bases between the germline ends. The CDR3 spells CASETGNYGYTF. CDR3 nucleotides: TGTGCCAGCGAGACTGGTAACTATGGCTACACCTTC.

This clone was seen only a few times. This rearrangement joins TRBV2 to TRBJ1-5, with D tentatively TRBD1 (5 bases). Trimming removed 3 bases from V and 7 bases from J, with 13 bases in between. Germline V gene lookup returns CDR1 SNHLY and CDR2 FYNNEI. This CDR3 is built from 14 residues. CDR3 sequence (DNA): TGTGCCAGCAGTGATAAAGGGCGGGGGCAGCCCCAGCATTTT. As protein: CASSDKGRGQPQHF.

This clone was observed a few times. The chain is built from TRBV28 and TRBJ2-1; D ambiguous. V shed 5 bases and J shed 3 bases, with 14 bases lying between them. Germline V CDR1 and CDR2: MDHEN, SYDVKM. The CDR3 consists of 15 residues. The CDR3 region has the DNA TGTGCCAGCAGTCCCCCCGGGCCCTTCTACAATGAGCAGTTCTTC. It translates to CASSPPGPFYNEQFF.

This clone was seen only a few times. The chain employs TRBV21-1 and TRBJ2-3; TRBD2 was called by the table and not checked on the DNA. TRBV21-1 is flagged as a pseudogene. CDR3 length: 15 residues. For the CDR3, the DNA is TGTGCCAGCAGCCCCCAGCAGCGCAGCACAGATACGCAGTATTTT. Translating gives CASSPQQRSTDTQYF.

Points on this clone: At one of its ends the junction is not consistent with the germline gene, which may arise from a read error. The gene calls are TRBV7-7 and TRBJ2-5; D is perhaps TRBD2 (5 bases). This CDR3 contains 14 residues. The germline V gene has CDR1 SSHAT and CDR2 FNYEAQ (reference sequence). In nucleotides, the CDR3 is TGTGCTAGCAGCGTCCAACCGGGATCAGAGACCCAGTACTTC. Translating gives CASSVQPGSETQYF.

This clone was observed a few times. The CDR3 spells CASSLRGASSYNEQFF. The CDR3 DNA reads TGTGCCAGCAGCTTAAGGGGAGCGAGCTCCTACAATGAGCAGTTCTTC. The rearrangement uses TRBV7-8 and TRBJ2-1, with D perhaps given as TRBD1 or TRBD2 (5 bases each). The V end was cut by 2 bases, the J end by 0 bases, with 11 bases between. The CDR3 has 16 residues. The germline V gene has CDR1 SGHVS and CDR2 FQNEAQ.

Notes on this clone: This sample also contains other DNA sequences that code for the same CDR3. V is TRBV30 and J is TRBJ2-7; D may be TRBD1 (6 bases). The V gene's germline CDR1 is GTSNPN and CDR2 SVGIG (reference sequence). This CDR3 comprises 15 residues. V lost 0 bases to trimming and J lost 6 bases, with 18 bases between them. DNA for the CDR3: TGTGCCTGGAGTGTGCAGGGGCTTTTTTCCGGCGAGCAGTACTTC. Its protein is CAWSVQGLFSGEQYF.

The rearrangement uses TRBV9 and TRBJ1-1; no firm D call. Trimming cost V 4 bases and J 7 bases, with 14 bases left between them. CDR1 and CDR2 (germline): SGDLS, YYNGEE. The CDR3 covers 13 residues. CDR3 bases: TGTGCCAGCAGCTCGAGAGGCCACGATGAAGCTTTCTTT. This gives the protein CASSSRGHDEAFF.

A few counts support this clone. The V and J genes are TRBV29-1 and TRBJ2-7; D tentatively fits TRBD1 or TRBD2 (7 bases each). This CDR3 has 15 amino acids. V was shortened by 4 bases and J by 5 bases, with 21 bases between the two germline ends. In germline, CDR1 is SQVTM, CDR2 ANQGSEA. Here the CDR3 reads CSVGARGRADDEQYF. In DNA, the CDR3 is TGCAGCGTTGGCGCCAGGGGGAGGGCTGACGACGAGCAGTACTTC.

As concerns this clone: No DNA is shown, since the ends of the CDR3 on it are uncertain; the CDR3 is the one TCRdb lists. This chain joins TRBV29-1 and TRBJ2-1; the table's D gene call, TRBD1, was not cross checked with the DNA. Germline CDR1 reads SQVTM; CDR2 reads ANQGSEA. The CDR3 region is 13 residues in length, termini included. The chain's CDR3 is CSVDVGQGALGVF.

The CDR3 loop is CSVVDRDVNQPQHF. Here the CDR3 DNA reads TGCAGCGTTGTTGACAGGGACGTCAATCAGCCCCAGCATTTT. The rearrangement uses TRBV29-1 and TRBJ1-5; 7 nucleotides line up with TRBD1. V lost 4 bases, J lost 3 bases, and 6 bases stayed unmatched. CDR1 and CDR2 from the germline V gene are SQVTM and ANQGSEA. CDR3 length: 14 residues.

The CDR3 DNA reads as TGCAGCGCCTCCCAGGGGAGTGATAGCAATCAGCCCCAGCATTTT. Protein sequence: CSASQGSDSNQPQHF. The genes are TRBV29-1 and TRBJ1-5, with D tentatively TRBD1 (6 bases). V gave up 7 bases and J gave up 0 bases, with 16 bases separating them. Germline CDR1 is SQVTM and CDR2 is ANQGSEA. CDR3 length equals 15 residues.

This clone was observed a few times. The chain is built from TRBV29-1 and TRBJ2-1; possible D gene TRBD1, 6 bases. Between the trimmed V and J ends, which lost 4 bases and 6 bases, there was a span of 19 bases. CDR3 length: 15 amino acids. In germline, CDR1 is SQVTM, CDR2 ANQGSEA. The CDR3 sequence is CSVVPAAQGTNEQFF. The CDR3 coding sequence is TGCAGCGTTGTCCCGGCCGCCCAGGGGACCAATGAGCAGTTCTTC.

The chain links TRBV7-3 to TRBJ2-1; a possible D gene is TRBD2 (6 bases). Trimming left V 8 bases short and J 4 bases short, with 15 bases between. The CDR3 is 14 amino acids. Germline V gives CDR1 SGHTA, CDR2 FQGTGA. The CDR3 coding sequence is TGTGCCAGCCCCCCCCTAGCGTTTTACAATGAGCAGTTCTTC. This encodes CASPPLAFYNEQFF. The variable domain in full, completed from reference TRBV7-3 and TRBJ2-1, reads GAGVSQTPSNKVTEKGKYVELRCDPISGHTALYWYRQSLGQGPEFLIYFQGTGAADDSGLPNDRFFAVRPEGSVSTLKIQRTERGDSAVYLCASPPLAFYNEQFFGPGTRLTVL.

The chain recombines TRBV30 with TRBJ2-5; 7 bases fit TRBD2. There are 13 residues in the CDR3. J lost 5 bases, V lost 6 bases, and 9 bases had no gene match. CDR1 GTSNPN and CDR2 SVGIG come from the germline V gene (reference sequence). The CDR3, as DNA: TGTGCCTGCACCGCGGGGGATGGGGAGACCCAGTACTTC. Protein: CACTAGDGETQYF. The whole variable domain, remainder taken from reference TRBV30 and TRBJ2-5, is SQTIHQWPATLVQPVGSPLSLECTVEGTSNPNLYWYRQAAGRGLQLLFYSVGIGQISSEVPQNLSASRPQDRQFILSSKKLLLSDSGFYLCACTAGDGETQYFGPGTRLLVL.

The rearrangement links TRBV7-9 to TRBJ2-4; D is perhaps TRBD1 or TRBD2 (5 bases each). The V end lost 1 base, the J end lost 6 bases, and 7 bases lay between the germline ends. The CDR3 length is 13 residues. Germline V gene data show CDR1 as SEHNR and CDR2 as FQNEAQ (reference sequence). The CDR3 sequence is CASSLGDGNIQYF. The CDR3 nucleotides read TGTGCCAGCAGCTTAGGGGACGGAAACATTCAGTACTTC.

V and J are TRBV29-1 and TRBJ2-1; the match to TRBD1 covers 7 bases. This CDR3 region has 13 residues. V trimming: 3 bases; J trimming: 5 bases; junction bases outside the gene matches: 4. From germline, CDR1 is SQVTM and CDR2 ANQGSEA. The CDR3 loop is CSVEGQTNNEQFF. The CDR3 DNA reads TGCAGCGTTGAGGGACAGACCAACAATGAGCAGTTCTTC.

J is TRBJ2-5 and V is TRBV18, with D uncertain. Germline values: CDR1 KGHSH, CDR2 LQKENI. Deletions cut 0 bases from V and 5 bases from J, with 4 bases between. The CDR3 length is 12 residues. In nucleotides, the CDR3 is TGTGCCAGCTCACCACCGGAGGAGACCCAGTACTTC. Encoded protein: CASSPPEETQYF.

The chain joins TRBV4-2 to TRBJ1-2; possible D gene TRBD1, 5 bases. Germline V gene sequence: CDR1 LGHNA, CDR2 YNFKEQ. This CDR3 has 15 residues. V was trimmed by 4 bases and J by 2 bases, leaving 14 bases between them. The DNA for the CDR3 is TGTGCCAGCAGCCCCATAAGGGCAGGGAACTATGGCTACACCTTC. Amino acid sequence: CASSPIRAGNYGYTF.

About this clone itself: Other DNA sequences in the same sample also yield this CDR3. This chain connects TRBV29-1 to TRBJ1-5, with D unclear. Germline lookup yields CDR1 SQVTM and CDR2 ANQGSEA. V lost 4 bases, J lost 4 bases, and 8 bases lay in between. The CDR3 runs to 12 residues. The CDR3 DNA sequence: TGCAGCGTTGGTACTGGGAATCAGCCCCAGCATTTT. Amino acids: CSVGTGNQPQHF. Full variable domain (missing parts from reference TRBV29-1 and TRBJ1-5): SAVISQKPSRDICQRGTSLTIQCQVDSQVTMMFWYRQQPGQSLTLIATANQGSEATYESGFVIDKFPISRPNLTFSTLTVSNMSPEDSSIYLCSVGTGNQPQHFGDGTRLSIL.